This entry is about one TCR beta chain. The V and J ends lost 7 bases and 0 bases respectively, with 9 bases between them. CDR3 size: 14 residues. Germline assignment: CDR1 MNHEY and CDR2 SMNVEV (reference sequence). This specimen belongs to a study of control samples from healthy donors and cancer patients. Measured with immunoSEQ multiplex PCR; TCRdb has only the in-frame clones, and not every one. The profile covers around 82,000 clones, with about 89% appearing a single time and 6.5% to 8.5% taken by the ten largest. This clonotype was obtained from a man over 45 in good health. The chain has TRBV27 and TRBJ1-4; unclear D gene. The sequencing sample was made of blood. The CDR3 bases are TGTGCCAGCACCCCGGGTGCAACTAATGAAAAACTGTTTTTT. It codes for CASTPGATNEKLFF.